Given below is one T cell receptor (beta chain) in context. This clone was detected a few times. The antigen this receptor binds is unknown. Within one base of it there is no much larger clone, and no base qualities were kept. Relative to germline, V is 4 bases shorter and J is 8 bases shorter, with 12 bases between their ends. CDR1 and CDR2 are read off the germline V gene (reference sequence) as LNHDA and SQIVND. Inclusive of the bounding cysteine and phenylalanine, the CDR3 is 14 residues long. Only the CDR3 portion is preserved as DNA: 42 bases, with reading frame beginning at the first base. The source of the sample is a study of blood T cell repertoires in COVID-19 (TCRdb year 2020). Regarding the complete study: The collaborator samples originated in the United States, Italy and Spain and spanned the acute and convalescent phases of COVID-19. The prospective study material was composed of cDNA or gDNA derived from T cells, B-cell-depleted T cells, or PBMCs. Subjects who had been exposed to COVID-19, were actively infected with it, or had recovered from it provided the deeply sampled blood TCRbeta repertoires that made up the dataset. A freely available public database, intended as a resource for researchers studying the immune response to SARS-CoV-2, is where the repertoires were released. Samples came from the ongoing ImmuneRACE study (first 160 participants) plus 1,254 subjects from 6 global collaborators. Sample metadata almost always included a de-identified subject ID, COVID-19 status, age in years and sex. HLA class I and class II types, where available, came from metadata supplied by the sample provider rather than from assay-based typing. General conclusions and limits of the study: How much clinical and demographic metadata was included differed by source and by participant, and the metadata was provided uncurated.

The collaborating institutions used their own protocols to collect whole blood in K2EDTA tubes. For TCRbeta analysis, collaborators shipped samples as frozen whole blood, isolated PBMCs, or DNA extracted from either of those sample types. TCRbeta CDR3 regions were amplified from genomic DNA using the immunoSEQ Assay, a bias-controlled multiplex PCR. On the study's bioinformatics: Nucleated cell counts per sample were estimated from amplification of reference gene primers within the assay. To quantify the absolute abundance of each unique TCRbeta CDR3 rearrangement, sequence reads were collapsed and filtered. For each sample, productive Simpson clonality was calculated as the square root of Simpson's diversity index across productive rearrangements. TCRdb provides this immuneACCESS table in a form limited to in-frame rearrangements. Some clones are lacking; in checked studies, under half of them reflect an unresolved V gene, and why the rest are absent is not known. V and J calls and clone size are those listed in that table; D and trimming were worked out from the DNA. This sample gives fewer than 150,000 clones in total; more than 70% of them show up just once. The biggest ten clones account for 4.3% of the sample.

Sequenced input: peripheral blood. The sequence derives from a human donor in a cohort sampled during active COVID-19. The rearrangement combines TRBV19 with TRBJ1-6, and the D gene may be TRBD1, 5 bases matching. The CDR3 region reads CASSTGTSYSPLHF. The DNA is TGTGCCAGTAGTACCGGGACTAGTTATTCACCCCTCCACTTT.